This passage covers 11 T cell receptor beta chains from one sample sequenced in a study of T cell responses to AZD1222 COVID-19 vaccine (dated by TCRdb to the early 2020s). Sample time point, as interpreted from the label and publication: baseline before first vaccination. The library relied on the immunoSEQ multiplex PCR assay. The table was pulled from immuneACCESS by TCRdb, which kept in-frame rearrangements only. Such tables lose some clones; where checked, under half of the loss comes from unresolved V genes, and the rest has no known cause. This sample lists around 58,000 clones; around 80% were detected once. Around 20% of the sample is held by the ten biggest clonotypes. Sequenced material: peripheral blood, taken on day 0 of AZD1222 vaccination. These receptors were collected from an adult in good health.

This clone was observed a handful of times. The J gene is TRBJ2-7, the V gene TRBV19; the match to TRBD2 covers 8 bases. V lost 8 bases, J lost 2 bases, and 11 bases stayed unmatched. Per germline, CDR1 LNHDA and CDR2 SQIVND (reference sequence). CDR3 size: 15 residues. The chain's CDR3 is CASQLSLAGPYEQYV. In nucleotides, the CDR3 is TGTGCCAGTCAACTAAGTCTAGCGGGTCCCTACGAGCAGTACGTC.

The chain is built from TRBV7-9 and TRBJ2-2, with TRBD2 matching over 10 bases. The ends lost 5 bases at V and 5 bases at J; junction bases unmatched: 17. Germline V gives CDR1 SEHNR, CDR2 FQNEAQ (reference sequence). CDR3 length equals 19 residues. The CDR3 region is CASSHGVRLAGVRTGELFF. In DNA, the CDR3 is TGTGCCAGCAGCCATGGGGTACGGCTAGCGGGAGTGAGGACCGGGGAGCTGTTTTTT.

This chain links TRBV28 with TRBJ2-3, with 9 bases lining up with TRBD1. Germline CDR1 and CDR2: MDHEN and SYDVKM. The J segment lost 2 bases and the V segment lost 7 bases, leaving 4 bases of the junction unmatched. The CDR3 has 14 residues. In DNA form, the CDR3 reads TGTGCCAGCATCTCACAGGGGGCCACAGATACGCAGTATTTT. As protein: CASISQGATDTQYF. The full variable domain, completed using reference TRBV28 and TRBJ2-3, is DVKVTQSSRYLVKRTGEKVFLECVQDMDHENMFWYRQDPGLGLRLIYFSYDVKMKEKGDIPEGYSVSREKKERFSLILESASTNQTSMYLCASISQGATDTQYFGPGTRLTVL.

The chain joins TRBV7-8 to TRBJ2-1, with D possibly being TRBD2 (6 bases). The germline V and J ends were trimmed by 1 base and 0 bases, with 13 bases remaining between them. CDR1 and CDR2 from the germline V gene are SGHVS and FQNEAQ. The CDR3 covers 17 residues. The CDR3: CASSLGGAGGSYNEQFF. CDR3 sequence (DNA): TGTGCCAGCAGCTTAGGAGGAGCGGGTGGCTCCTACAATGAGCAGTTCTTC.

The V and J genes are TRBV6-5 and TRBJ1-6; 7 nucleotides align to TRBD1. Per germline, CDR1 MNHEY and CDR2 SVGAGI. The CDR3 has 14 amino acids. Trimming at V came to 6 bases and at J to 11 bases, leaving 10 bases not matched to a gene. The CDR3 sequence: CASSPGQWSAPLHF. Here the CDR3 DNA reads TGTGCCAGCAGCCCGGGACAGTGGTCGGCACCCCTCCACTTT.

This rearrangement joins TRBV7-2 to TRBJ1-2; possibly TRBD1 for D (5 bases). CDR1 is SGHTA and CDR2 is FQGNSA in the germline V gene. There are 16 residues in the CDR3. Trimming removed 4 bases from V and 7 bases from J, with 22 bases in between. The CDR3 nucleotides read TGTGCCAGCAGCTCTTACGCCGGGACGGAGGGTTCTGGCTACACCTTC. It encodes CASSSYAGTEGSGYTF.

The rearrangement uses TRBV7-9 and TRBJ2-3; perhaps TRBD2 as D (5 bases). The V end was cut by 0 bases, the J end by 11 bases, with 9 bases between. The CDR3 totals 12 residues. In germline, CDR1 is SEHNR, CDR2 FQNEAQ (reference sequence). The CDR3 loop reads CASSLATGRQYF. The CDR3 bases are TGTGCCAGCAGCTTAGCAACTGGGAGGCAGTATTTT.

The rearrangement joins TRBV15 to TRBJ2-4; D may match TRBD1 or TRBD2 (5 bases each). Germline V CDR1 and CDR2: LNHNV, YYDKDF (reference sequence). V lost 1 base and J lost 1, with 14 bases in between. CDR3 length equals 17 residues. DNA for the CDR3: TGTGCCACCAGCAGAGGAAGTGTGGGGGAGGCCAAAAACATTCAGTACTTC. It encodes CATSRGSVGEAKNIQYF.

The chain carries TRBV10-1 and TRBJ2-1; TRBD2 aligns across 7 bases. Trimming at V came to 2 bases and at J to 7 bases, leaving 11 bases not matched to a gene. Germline V gives CDR1 WNHNN, CDR2 SYGVQD (reference sequence). This CDR3 spans 16 amino acids. The CDR3 DNA reads as TGCGCCAGCAGTGAGCCTGGCGGGAGAGGTCGGAATGAGCAGTTCTTC. It is translated as CASSEPGGRGRNEQFF.

The V and J genes are TRBV28 and TRBJ2-1; D ambiguous. The CDR3 contains 12 residues. CDR1 is MDHEN and CDR2 is SYDVKM in the germline V gene. V dropped 2 bases and J dropped 4 bases, with 3 bases sitting between them. CDR3 residues: CASSLGYNEQFF. The CDR3 DNA reads as TGTGCCAGCAGTTTAGGATACAATGAGCAGTTCTTC.

With respect to this clone: The junction departs from germline at one end; a sequencing error may be responsible. This chain connects TRBV7-7 to TRBJ2-1; D ambiguous. Germline CDR1 SSHAT, CDR2 FNYEAQ (reference sequence). CDR3 size: 12 residues. The CDR3 coding sequence is TGTGCTAGCAGCCCCCACCTAGGGGAGCAGTTCTTC. This gives the protein CASSPHLGEQFF.